Following are 31 T cell receptor beta chains from one sample sequenced in a study of vaccination and CD4 T cells after COVID-19. These receptors are not linked to any known antigen. CD4+ T cells that had been cultured provided DNA sequenced with the Oncomine TCR Beta short-read assay. TCRdb redid the calling of the PCR reads with MiXCR, one entry per CDR3 protein. Of fewer than 9,000 distinct CDR3 sequences detected, roughly a third appear once; the ten largest clones hold around 25%. As to treatment: approximately 11-day PBMC culture with coronavirus spike peptide pools or control peptides (ViraFEST assay). Harvesting of the unexposed donor's CD4+ T cells predated the COVID-19 pandemic (2011-2018). The sample consisted of CD4+ T cells from blood, cultured in vitro. These receptors originate from a human donor in good health.

The V gene is TRBV7-3, the J gene TRBJ2-2, with 8 bases matching TRBD2. Trimming at V came to 5 bases and at J to 1 base, leaving 3 bases not matched to a gene. The V gene's germline CDR1 is SGHTA and CDR2 FQGTGA. This CDR3 is built from 15 residues. CDR3: CASSLSGGNTGELFF. CDR3 sequence (DNA): TGTGCCAGCAGCCTGAGCGGGGGGAACACCGGGGAGCTGTTTTTT.

The chain couples TRBV7-3 to TRBJ2-2; 7 nucleotides match TRBD2. CDR3 size: 13 residues. Germline V gene lookup returns CDR1 SGHTA and CDR2 FQGTGA. J was trimmed by 5 bases and V by 6 bases; bases with no gene match: 3. CDR3: CASRVGGTGELFF. Here the CDR3 DNA reads TGTGCCAGCAGAGTGGGAGGGACCGGGGAGCTGTTTTTT.

J is TRBJ2-7 and V is TRBV3-1; 9 bases agree with TRBD2. The CDR3 totals 16 residues. Trimming cost V 8 bases and J 0 bases; bases outside gene matches: 11. CDR1 is LGHDT, CDR2 YNNKEL, per germline (reference sequence). CDR3 nucleotides: TGTGCCAGCGCAAACCCGGGCGGGGGGGCCTCCTACGAGCAGTACTTC. Protein sequence: CASANPGGGASYEQYF.

The V call is TRBV18, the J call TRBJ2-7; no reliable D call. In germline, CDR1 is KGHSH, CDR2 LQKENI. There are 12 residues in the CDR3. Trimming removed 4 bases from V and 3 bases from J, with 7 bases in between. CDR3 protein: CASSLDGYEQYF. The CDR3 bases are TGTGCCAGCTCACTGGACGGCTACGAGCAGTACTTC.

This chain joins TRBV20-1 and TRBJ1-1; D unclear. The CDR3 is made up of 14 amino acids. The V end was cut by 3 bases, the J end by 11 bases, with 22 bases between. Germline lookup yields CDR1 DFQATT and CDR2 SNEGSKA (reference sequence). The CDR3 DNA sequence: TGCAGTGCTAGGGATCAAGTGGGCTTAAGCTACGCTTTCTTT. Translating gives CSARDQVGLSYAFF.

The V call is TRBV6-5, the J call TRBJ2-5; D might be TRBD1 or TRBD2, each matching 7 bases. The V end lost 0 bases, the J end lost 3 bases, and 17 bases lay between the germline ends. The V gene's germline CDR1 is MNHEY and CDR2 SVGAGI. This CDR3 comprises 17 residues. CDR3 loop: CASSYSKGAGVEETQYF. Here the CDR3 DNA reads TGTGCCAGCAGTTACTCGAAGGGGGCGGGGGTTGAAGAGACCCAGTACTTC.

Relative to its sample, this clonotype is medium-sized. The junction does not match germline at one end; this may be a read error. CDR3 in amino acids: CASTDRLFRVF. CDR3 DNA sequence: TGCGCCAGCACGGACCGTTTATTCAGGGTCTTC. The chain carries TRBV5-1 and TRBJ2-1, with D possibly being TRBD1 (5 bases). The CDR3 contains 11 residues. Germline V gene lookup returns CDR1 SGHRS and CDR2 YFSETQ.

The V gene is TRBV6-4, the J gene TRBJ2-3; TRBD2 matches at 9 bases. The CDR3 contains 14 residues. The germline V gene encodes CDR1 MRHNA and CDR2 SNTAGT. Trimming at V came to 10 bases and at J to 2 bases, leaving 7 bases not matched to a gene. In DNA, the CDR3 is TGTGCCACCCCTAGCGGGGATAACACAGATACGCAGTATTTT. Protein product: CATPSGDNTDTQYF.

The chain recombines TRBV28 with TRBJ1-5; no clear D. The V end lost 6 bases, the J end lost 5 bases, and 8 bases lay between the germline ends. The length of the CDR3 is 12 residues. Germline loops: CDR1 MDHEN, CDR2 SYDVKM. CDR3 loop: CASSPYDQPQHF. CDR3 DNA: TGTGCCAGCAGCCCCTACGATCAGCCCCAGCATTTT.

This clonotype was detected only a few times. The chain combines TRBV4-2 with TRBJ2-2; no firm D call. CDR3 length equals 14 residues. With 1 base removed from V and 5 bases from J, the gap between germline ends came to 8 bases. CDR1 is LGHNA, CDR2 YNFKEQ, per germline. In DNA, the CDR3 is TGTGCCAGCAGCCAAGTGGTCCAGACCGGGGAGCTGTTTTTT. As protein: CASSQVVQTGELFF.

The rearrangement joins TRBV21-1 to TRBJ1-5. TRBV21-1 is termed a pseudogene. The CDR3 contains 13 residues. In DNA, the CDR3 is TGTGCCAGCAGTGAGGGCAGAGATCAGCCCCAGCATTTT. Protein sequence: CASSEGRDQPQHF.

The rearrangement joins TRBV20-1 to TRBJ1-4, with 12 bases matching TRBD1. The CDR3 loop spans 12 amino acids. The germline V gene encodes CDR1 DFQATT and CDR2 SNEGSKA (reference sequence). With 6 bases clipped from V and 12 bases from J, the junction kept 5 bases outside the gene matches. Here the CDR3 reads CSAPGTGGELFF. CDR3 nucleotides: TGCAGTGCGCCCGGGACAGGGGGCGAACTGTTTTTT.

Only a few counts were recorded for this clonotype. This chain joins TRBV6-1 and TRBJ1-2, with D uncertain. Germline V CDR1 and CDR2: MNHNS, SASEGT. The V and J ends lost 5 bases and 4 bases respectively, with 8 bases between them. CDR3 length: 12 amino acids. The chain's CDR3 is CASSIGPYGYTF. Here the CDR3 DNA reads TGTGCCAGCAGTATAGGTCCCTATGGCTACACCTTC.

This clonotype was seen only a few times. The V call is TRBV6-1, the J call TRBJ2-3, with TRBD1 matching 8 bases. CDR1 MNHNS and CDR2 SASEGT come from the germline V gene. There are 18 residues in the CDR3. V was pared by 2 bases and J by 4 bases, with 14 bases of the junction left unmatched. The CDR3 reads CASSETHMTGVLADTQYF. DNA of the CDR3: TGTGCCAGCAGTGAAACCCACATGACAGGGGTGTTAGCAGATACGCAGTATTTT.

This sequence joins TRBV6-4 and TRBJ2-2; 8 nucleotides match TRBD1. The germline V gene has CDR1 MRHNA and CDR2 SNTAGT. The V gene end was trimmed by 6 bases and the J gene end by 4 bases; junction bases not matched to a gene: 7. The CDR3 has 15 amino acids. The CDR3 bases are TGTGCCAGCAGGCCACAGGGGGGAAGCACCGGGGAGCTGTTTTTT. Protein product: CASRPQGGSTGELFF.

The V gene is TRBV30, the J gene TRBJ2-7; D is perhaps TRBD1 (5 bases). With 4 bases removed from V and 5 bases from J, the gap between germline ends came to 15 bases. From germline, CDR1 is GTSNPN and CDR2 SVGIG (reference sequence). This CDR3 is built from 13 residues. CDR3 nucleotides: TGTGCCTGGAAGGTGGACATAGGGCACGAGCAGTACTTC. Translation gives CAWKVDIGHEQYF. The full variable domain, completed using reference TRBV30 and TRBJ2-7, is SQTIHQWPATLVQPVGSPLSLECTVEGTSNPNLYWYRQAAGRGLQLLFYSVGIGQISSEVPQNLSASRPQDRQFILSSKKLLLSDSGFYLCAWKVDIGHEQYFGPGTRLTVT.

V usage is TRBV21-1 and J usage is TRBJ1-2. TRBV21-1 is labeled a pseudogene. The CDR3 consists of 12 residues. The DNA of the CDR3 is TGTGCCAGCAGCAAAGCCATATATGGCTACACCTTC. The encoded protein is CASSKAIYGYTF.

The chain combines TRBV7-3 with TRBJ2-3; TRBD2 agrees at 7 bases. The V gene end was trimmed by 4 bases and the J gene end by 2 bases; junction bases not matched to a gene: 6. The germline V gene has CDR1 SGHTA and CDR2 FQGTGA. This CDR3 is built from 15 residues. CDR3 sequence: CASSSKRGHTDTQYF. CDR3 nucleotide sequence: TGTGCCAGCAGCTCAAAGCGGGGTCACACAGATACGCAGTATTTT.

This clonotype appeared a few times. The chain carries TRBV6-5 and TRBJ1-6; D not resolved. Trimming left V 2 bases short and J 12 bases short, with 8 bases between. The CDR3 contains 12 residues. Looked up from germline, CDR1 is MNHEY and CDR2 is SVGAGI. The CDR3 nucleotides read TGTGCCAGCAGTTACCCACAGAAACCCCTCCACTTT. Its protein product is CASSYPQKPLHF.

This clonotype was observed a few times. The chain recombines TRBV6-4 with TRBJ2-2, with 10 nucleotides matching TRBD2. Germline V CDR1 and CDR2: MRHNA, SNTAGT. This CDR3 comprises 17 residues. V dropped 6 bases and J dropped 6; count of bases not matched to a gene: 13. CDR3 coding DNA: TGTGCCAGCAGCCTACAACCTAGCGGGGGTATTTCCGGGGAGCTGTTTTTT. It translates to CASSLQPSGGISGELFF.

This clonotype was counted only a few times. The V call is TRBV20-1, the J call TRBJ1-2; 7 bases match TRBD1. The CDR3 sequence is 14 residues long. Germline V CDR1 and CDR2: DFQATT, SNEGSKA (reference sequence). Trimming cost V 5 bases and J 2 bases; bases outside gene matches: 8. The CDR3 reads CSAEGQLGNYGYTF. In nucleotides, the CDR3 is TGCAGTGCTGAGGGACAGCTTGGGAACTATGGCTACACCTTC.

A few counts support this clonotype. One end of the junction fails to match germline, which may point to a read error. The chain is built from TRBV7-9 and TRBJ1-2; the D is unclear. The CDR3 loop spans 11 amino acids. Germline assignment: CDR1 SEHNR and CDR2 FQNEAQ (reference sequence). For the CDR3, the DNA is TGTGCCAGCAGCTCCCCACAGAGGGCCGTCTTC. As protein: CASSSPQRAVF.

The chain combines TRBV25-1 with TRBJ1-5; tentatively, D is TRBD1 (5 bases). Germline CDR1 and CDR2: MGHDK and SYGVNS. The CDR3 extends over 14 amino acids. The V and J ends lost 4 bases and 7 bases respectively, with 14 bases between them. CDR3 in DNA: TGTGCCAGCAGTGGAGACACCAGACAGCAGCCCCAGCATTTT. Translation gives CASSGDTRQQPQHF.

In this sample, this clonotype turned up a few times. CDR3 sequence: CASSPRGAASYEQYF. The CDR3, as DNA: TGTGCCAGCTCACCACGGGGGGCCGCCTCCTACGAGCAGTACTTC. The chain links TRBV18 to TRBJ2-7; D tentatively reads TRBD1 or TRBD2 (6 bases each). Germline values: CDR1 KGHSH, CDR2 LQKENI. V lost 1 base and J 0 bases, leaving 10 bases between the germline ends. The CDR3 has 15 residues.

V usage is TRBV29-1 and J usage is TRBJ2-1; TRBD1 aligns across 7 bases. Trimming cost V 2 bases and J 6 bases; bases outside gene matches: 10. Germline V lookup: CDR1 SQVTM, CDR2 ANQGSEA. CDR3 length equals 15 residues. DNA of the CDR3: TGCAGCGTTGAAAGGGGACAGTCAATGGGCAATGAGCAGTTCTTC. Protein sequence: CSVERGQSMGNEQFF.

This sequence joins TRBV12-3 or TRBV12-4 and TRBJ1-5; possible D gene TRBD1, 6 bases. V was shortened by 4 bases and J by 5 bases, with 12 bases between the two germline ends. The CDR3 is 14 amino acids. CDR3 DNA sequence: TGTGCCAGCAGTTGGGGGACACCTCATCAGCCCCAGCATTTT. It is translated as CASSWGTPHQPQHF.

This clonotype was counted between two and nine times. The chain is built from TRBV5-1 and TRBJ1-1, with D hard to call. The CDR3 runs to 13 residues. Trimming stripped 3 bases from V and 1 base from J, with 7 bases between. The germline CDR1 and CDR2 sequences are SGHRS and YFSETQ. The CDR3 sequence is CASSSGENTEAFF. CDR3 coding DNA: TGCGCCAGCAGCTCCGGTGAGAACACTGAAGCTTTCTTT. The full variable domain, rest sourced from reference TRBV5-1 and TRBJ1-1, is KAGVTQTPRYLIKTRGQQVTLSCSPISGHRSVSWYQQTPGQGLQFLFEYFSETQRNKGNFPGRFSGRQFSNSRSEMNVSTLELGDSALYLCASSSGENTEAFFGQGTRLTVV.

This clonotype has just a few counts. This rearrangement joins TRBV11-2 to TRBJ2-5; a possible D gene is TRBD1 (5 bases). Germline CDR1 and CDR2: SGHAT and FQNNGV. Between the trimmed V and J ends, which lost 1 base and 2 bases, there was a span of 11 bases. CDR3 length: 15 residues. As DNA, the CDR3 is TGTGCCAGCAGCTTAGGTTCAGGGCCACAAGAGACCCAGTACTTC. Translated, it gives CASSLGSGPQETQYF.

This clonotype has only a few counts. This sequence joins TRBV5-4 and TRBJ1-2, with 10 bases that match TRBD1. After removal of 3 bases from V and 3 bases from J, the junction contained 5 bases not matched to a gene. The germline V gene encodes CDR1 SGHNT and CDR2 YYREEE (reference sequence). The CDR3 loop spans 15 amino acids. The chain's CDR3 is CASSSGDRGHYGYTF. In DNA, the CDR3 is TGTGCCAGCAGCTCAGGGGACAGGGGCCACTATGGCTACACCTTC.

This chain connects TRBV6-1 to TRBJ1-2; D is perhaps TRBD1 (5 bases). The CDR3 runs to 13 residues. The germline V gene encodes CDR1 MNHNS and CDR2 SASEGT. Between the trimmed V and J ends, which lost 8 bases and 10 bases, there was a span of 20 bases. CDR3 nucleotide sequence: TGTGCCAGCGAGACGGGCCTCGGGACTCTCTACACCTTC. It encodes CASETGLGTLYTF.

This clonotype was recorded a few times. The rearrangement uses TRBV20-1 and TRBJ1-5; no clear D. V lost 0 bases and J 2 bases, leaving 8 bases between the germline ends. Per germline, CDR1 DFQATT and CDR2 SNEGSKA (reference sequence). This CDR3 is built from 14 residues. For the CDR3, the DNA is TGCAGTGCTAGAGATGGGTGGGGCAATCAGCCCCAGCATTTT. This translates into CSARDGWGNQPQHF.